Following are 21 T cell receptor beta chains from one sample sequenced in a study of blood T cell repertoires in COVID-19. TCRdb's copy holds only in-frame clones and misses some; the assay was immunoSEQ multiplex PCR. The sample contains some 300,000 clones, around nine tenths of which appear only once. Sequencing input: PBMCs or T cells enriched from blood (not recorded which). All receptors derive from a woman between 50 and 59 years old who had been exposed to COVID-19.

This clone was counted a single time. The chain couples TRBV11-2 to TRBJ1-1; possibly TRBD1 for D (5 bases). The CDR3 contains 13 residues. CDR1 SGHAT and CDR2 FQNNGV come from the germline V gene. Trimming took off 2 bases at V and 7 bases at J, with 11 bases between the two ends. CDR3 in amino acids: CASSLLGQGEAFF. Here the CDR3 DNA reads TGTGCCAGCAGCTTATTAGGGCAGGGTGAAGCTTTCTTT.

This clone was counted once. This sample also contains other DNA sequences that code for the same CDR3. V gene TRBV5-1 combines with J gene TRBJ1-6, with 7 bases lining up with TRBD1. V lost 0 bases and J lost 7; bases outside the gene matches: 1. CDR1 is SGHRS and CDR2 is YFSETQ in the germline V gene. The CDR3 runs 14 residues. The CDR3 region has the DNA TGCGCCAGCAGCTTGGGACAGGGAAATTCACCCCTCCACTTT. Amino acids: CASSLGQGNSPLHF.

The chain carries TRBV2 and TRBJ1-4; unclear D gene. Trimming left V 7 bases short and J 0 bases short, with 6 bases between. Per the germline V gene, CDR1 is SNHLY and CDR2 is FYNNEI. The CDR3 spans 13 residues. The CDR3 protein is CASMGATNEKLFF. The CDR3 DNA is TGTGCCAGCATGGGAGCAACTAATGAAAAACTGTTTTTT.

The chain joins TRBV19 to TRBJ1-5, with TRBD1 identical over 7 bases. Per the germline V gene, CDR1 is LNHDA and CDR2 is SQIVND (reference sequence). Unmatched junction bases numbered 4, after V lost 1 base and J lost 7 bases. This CDR3 comprises 14 residues. Written as DNA, the CDR3 is TGTGCCAGTAGTATAGCGGAGGGGGCCCAGCCCCAGCATTTT. The encoded protein is CASSIAEGAQPQHF.

The rearrangement links TRBV2 to TRBJ1-6; TRBD1 matches at 7 bases. Germline CDR1 is SNHLY and CDR2 is FYNNEI. After removal of 3 bases from V and 10 bases from J, the junction contained 9 bases not matched to a gene. This CDR3 comprises 15 residues. CDR3 nucleotides: TGTGCCAGCAGTGATAAGGGACAGCCTAGGTCACCCCTCCACTTT. Encoded protein: CASSDKGQPRSPLHF.

The chain employs TRBV24-1 and TRBJ2-5, with 7 nucleotides matching TRBD2. Germline-derived CDR1 and CDR2 are KGHDR and SFDVKD. This CDR3 has 13 residues. V was pared by 6 bases and J by 5 bases, with 5 bases of the junction left unmatched. Here the CDR3 reads CATSPVGRETQYF. The CDR3 coding sequence is TGTGCCACCAGTCCTGTCGGGAGGGAGACCCAGTACTTC.

The V gene is TRBV28, the J gene TRBJ1-5; D remains unclear. The CDR3 contains 15 residues. V was clipped by 1 base and J by 4 bases, with 11 bases between them. CDR1 and CDR2 (germline): MDHEN, SYDVKM. The CDR3 protein is CASSLSRGGNQPQHF. CDR3 nucleotides: TGTGCCAGCAGTTTATCCCGGGGAGGGAATCAGCCCCAGCATTTT.

The chain recombines TRBV4-2 with TRBJ2-2; tentatively, D is TRBD1 (6 bases). Trimming took off 4 bases at V and 7 bases at J, with 16 bases between the two ends. Germline V gene data show CDR1 as LGHNA and CDR2 as YNFKEQ. The CDR3 loop spans 15 amino acids. CDR3 sequence (DNA): TGTGCCAGCAGCCCGACACTACAGGGTAACGGGGAGCTGTTTTTT. Translated, it gives CASSPTLQGNGELFF.

This clone showed up just once. The junction and the germline gene differ at one end; a read error may be behind it. The chain links TRBV6-1 to TRBJ1-5; the match to TRBD1 covers 7 bases. Germline V gene data show CDR1 as MNHNS and CDR2 as SASEGT. This CDR3 spans 16 amino acids. The CDR3: CASSEGGGGAVQPQHF. DNA of the CDR3: TGTGCCAGCAGCGAAGGCGGAGGGGGCGCAGTTCAGCCCCAGCATTTT.

This clone showed up just a few times. V is TRBV6-1 and J is TRBJ1-5, with TRBD1 identical over 7 bases. CDR1 is MNHNS and CDR2 is SASEGT in the germline V gene. V was pared by 4 bases and J by 0 bases, with 6 bases of the junction left unmatched. The CDR3 has 16 residues. The CDR3 nucleotides are TGTGCCAGCAGTGGCCCCGGGACAGCTAGCAATCAGCCCCAGCATTTT. Translation: CASSGPGTASNQPQHF.

This clone has a single count. The chain combines TRBV2 with TRBJ2-1; TRBD2 agrees at 11 bases. The CDR3 covers 16 residues. Per the germline V gene, CDR1 is SNHLY and CDR2 is FYNNEI. After removal of 4 bases from V and 4 bases from J, the junction contained 6 bases not matched to a gene. Here the CDR3 reads CASSVSPSGGYNEQFF. DNA of the CDR3: TGTGCCAGCAGTGTTTCCCCTAGCGGGGGGTACAATGAGCAGTTCTTC.

V gene TRBV7-2 combines with J gene TRBJ2-4; D perhaps matches TRBD2 (6 bases). The germline gives CDR1 SGHTA, CDR2 FQGNSA. The CDR3 sequence is 15 residues long. The V end lost 5 bases, the J end lost 7 bases, and 18 bases lay between the germline ends. CDR3 in amino acids: CASSPQHGGLNIQYF. CDR3 bases: TGTGCCAGCAGCCCCCAACACGGAGGGCTGAACATTCAGTACTTC.

This clone has only one observation. The chain uses TRBV29-1 and TRBJ2-5; maybe TRBD2 (6 bases). The CDR3 length is 15 residues. V lost 2 bases to trimming and J lost 7 bases, with 20 bases between them. Germline CDR1 is SQVTM and CDR2 is ANQGSEA. The CDR3: CSVERFSGRSWTQYF. The CDR3 DNA sequence: TGCAGCGTTGAACGGTTTAGCGGACGTTCGTGGACCCAGTACTTC.

The J gene is TRBJ2-2, the V gene TRBV6-4; 7 nucleotides match TRBD1. The CDR3 consists of 14 residues. Germline values: CDR1 MRHNA, CDR2 SNTAGT. With V trimmed by 6 bases and J by 1 base, 2 bases remained unmatched. CDR3 residues: CASRRDRNTGELFF. CDR3 DNA sequence: TGTGCCAGCAGAAGGGACAGGAACACCGGGGAGCTGTTTTTT.

The gene calls are TRBV28 and TRBJ1-2; weak D call: TRBD1 (6 bases). Germline CDR1 is MDHEN and CDR2 is SYDVKM. The V and J ends lost 8 bases and 6 bases respectively, with 31 bases between them. This CDR3 spans 18 amino acids. The CDR3 spells CASSPAPRGLRGRNGYTF. The CDR3 bases are TGTGCCAGCTCCCCGGCCCCCAGGGGTTTGAGGGGAAGAAATGGCTACACCTTC.

This chain uses TRBV28 with TRBJ2-3; D might be TRBD2 (5 bases). The ends were cut back, 6 bases at V and 4 bases at J, with 11 bases in the middle. This CDR3 spans 13 amino acids. Germline V gene lookup returns CDR1 MDHEN and CDR2 SYDVKM. The DNA of the CDR3 is TGTGCCAGCAGAACCGGGAACCCAGATACGCAGTATTTT. Its translation is CASRTGNPDTQYF. The variable domain in full, completed from reference TRBV28 and TRBJ2-3, reads DVKVTQSSRYLVKRTGEKVFLECVQDMDHENMFWYRQDPGLGLRLIYFSYDVKMKEKGDIPEGYSVSREKKERFSLILESASTNQTSMYLCASRTGNPDTQYFGPGTRLTVL.

The chain employs TRBV27 and TRBJ2-5; 8 bases are shared with TRBD2. J gave up 11 bases and V 1 base, and 6 bases lay outside the gene matches. In germline, CDR1 is MNHEY, CDR2 SMNVEV (reference sequence). The CDR3 loop spans 13 amino acids. The CDR3 bases are TGTGCCAGCAGTTTATATTTTCGGGAGGGGCAGTACTTC. The encoded protein is CASSLYFREGQYF.

The chain uses TRBV24-1 and TRBJ2-3, with TRBD2 as a possible D gene (6 bases). CDR1 and CDR2 (germline): KGHDR, SFDVKD. The CDR3 has 13 amino acids. Deletions cut 12 bases from V and 6 bases from J, with 18 bases between. DNA for the CDR3: TGTGCCTCCGGCGGGGAACTCGAGGATACGCAGTATTTT. Protein sequence: CASGGELEDTQYF.

The V call is TRBV3-1 (or the pseudogene TRBV3-2), the J call TRBJ2-1, with 14 bases identical to TRBD2. Germline values: CDR1 LGHDT, CDR2 YNNKEL (reference sequence). CDR3 size: 15 residues. The V segment lost 6 bases and the J segment 10 bases; nucleotides outside the gene matches: 8. The CDR3 here is CASRTTSGGAVEQFF. CDR3 nucleotide sequence: TGTGCCAGCAGAACGACTAGCGGGGGGGCTGTCGAGCAGTTCTTC.

V and J are TRBV28 and TRBJ2-4; perhaps TRBD1 as D (5 bases). Germline V gene lookup returns CDR1 MDHEN and CDR2 SYDVKM. Trimming took off 6 bases at V and 2 bases at J, with 20 bases between the two ends. CDR3 length equals 17 residues. As DNA, the CDR3 is TGTGCCAGCAGAGACCCTCGGACACTTCAATCCAAAAACATTCAGTACTTC. It specifies CASRDPRTLQSKNIQYF.

This chain connects TRBV29-1 to TRBJ2-3; D call uncertain. Trimming pared 2 bases from V and 1 base from J, leaving 4 bases between. Germline CDR1 SQVTM, CDR2 ANQGSEA. The CDR3 sequence is 12 residues long. The CDR3 DNA sequence: TGCAGCGTTGAACGGGGCACAGATACGCAGTATTTT. Protein sequence: CSVERGTDTQYF.